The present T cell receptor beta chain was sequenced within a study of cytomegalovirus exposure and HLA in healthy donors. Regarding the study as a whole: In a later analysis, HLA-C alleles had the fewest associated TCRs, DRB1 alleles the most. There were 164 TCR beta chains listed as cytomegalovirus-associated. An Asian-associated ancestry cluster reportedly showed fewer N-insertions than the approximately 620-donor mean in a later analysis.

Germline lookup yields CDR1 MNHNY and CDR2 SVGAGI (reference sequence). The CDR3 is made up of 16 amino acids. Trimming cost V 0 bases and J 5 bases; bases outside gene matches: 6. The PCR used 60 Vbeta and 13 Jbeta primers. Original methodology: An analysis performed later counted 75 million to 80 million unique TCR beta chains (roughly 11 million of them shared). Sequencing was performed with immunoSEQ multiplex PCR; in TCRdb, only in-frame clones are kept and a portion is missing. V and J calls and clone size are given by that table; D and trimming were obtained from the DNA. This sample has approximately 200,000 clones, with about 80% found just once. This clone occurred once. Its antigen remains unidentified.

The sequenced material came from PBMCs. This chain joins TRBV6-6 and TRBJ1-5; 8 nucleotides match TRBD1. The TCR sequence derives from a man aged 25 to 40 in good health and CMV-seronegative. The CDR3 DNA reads TGTGCCAGCAGTTACTCGAACGCAGGGGGCGATCAGCCCCAGCATTTT. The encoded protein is CASSYSNAGGDQPQHF.